The TCR beta chain under discussion was sequenced for a study of blood T cells in healthy people across ages. Study-wide background: When template switching was applied, about one barcoded beta molecule was captured per two T cells.

A J-beta primer mix and a sample-barcoded 5' primer were used in a second PCR of about 7 to 12 cycles. TCRdb called the 5' RACE reads again in MiXCR, with one record for every CDR3 protein. The table includes around 1.5 million distinct CDR3 sequences, around two fifths detected once. This clonotype was seen more than once but under ten times. The sequencing sample was made of blood. The source is a woman aged 18-29 years in good health.

The CDR3 DNA reads as TGCAGTGCTAGAGAAGGGGCGAGCTCCTATAATTCACCCCTCCACTTT. This codes for CSAREGASSYNSPLHF. The V call is TRBV20-1, the J call TRBJ1-6, with D possibly matching TRBD1 (5 bases). The CDR3 extends over 16 amino acids. V was pared by 0 bases and J by 0 bases, with 9 bases between. Germline V gives CDR1 DFQATT, CDR2 SNEGSKA (reference sequence).